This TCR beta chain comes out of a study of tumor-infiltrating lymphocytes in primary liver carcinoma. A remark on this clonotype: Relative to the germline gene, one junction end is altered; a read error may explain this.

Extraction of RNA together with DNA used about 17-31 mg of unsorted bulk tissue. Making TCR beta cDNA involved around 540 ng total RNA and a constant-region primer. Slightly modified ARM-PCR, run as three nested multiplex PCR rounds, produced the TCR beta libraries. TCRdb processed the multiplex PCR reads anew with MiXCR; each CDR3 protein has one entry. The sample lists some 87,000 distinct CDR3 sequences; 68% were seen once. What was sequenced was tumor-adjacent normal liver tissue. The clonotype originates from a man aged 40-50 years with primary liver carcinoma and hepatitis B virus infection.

The CDR3 DNA follows: TGTGCCAGCAGTTCCCGACAGGGACCCTACAATGAGCCGTTCTTC. This translates into CASSSRQGPYNEPFF. The chain carries TRBV11-2 and TRBJ2-1, with TRBD1 matching 7 bases. This CDR3 region has 15 residues. Germline V CDR1 and CDR2: SGHAT, FQNNGV.